This entry lists 7 T cell receptor beta chains sequenced from one sample in a study of T cell repertoires in cytomegalovirus infection. MiXCR was run by TCRdb on the reads, yielding one entry per CDR3 protein. The sample contains approximately 290,000 distinct CDR3 sequences, over 20% of which appear only once. The sample was PBMCs. The receptors stem from a human donor in good health (CMV status not recorded). Some clones in this sample may be carry-over from other donors' samples.

This clonotype came up many times. V gene TRBV7-2 combines with J gene TRBJ1-3; 7 bases are shared with TRBD1. The V and J ends lost 3 bases and 7 bases, in that order; junction bases with no gene match: 6. The CDR3 loop spans 14 amino acids. The germline gives CDR1 SGHTA, CDR2 FQGNSA. This CDR3 is CASSFSRQGNTIYF. DNA of the CDR3: TGTGCCAGCAGCTTCTCGAGACAGGGCAACACCATATATTTT.

This chain joins TRBV29-1 and TRBJ1-3; no definite D call. CDR3 length: 13 amino acids. V was cut by 4 bases and J by 1 base, with 8 bases left in between. Germline V lookup: CDR1 SQVTM, CDR2 ANQGSEA. The CDR3 region is CSVGASSGNTIYF. The CDR3 DNA follows: TGCAGCGTTGGGGCCAGTTCTGGAAACACCATATATTTT.

This clonotype was detected only a few times. V usage is TRBV19 and J usage is TRBJ1-1; D gene ambiguous. The CDR3 is made up of 14 amino acids. CDR1 is LNHDA, CDR2 SQIVND, per germline (reference sequence). Trimming shortened V by 7 bases and J by 1 base, and 13 bases separated the two germline ends. For the CDR3, the DNA is TGTGCCAGTACCGACGGACGGAAGAACACTGAAGCTTTCTTT. Translated, it gives CASTDGRKNTEAFF.

This clonotype has at least ten counts. The chain couples TRBV5-5 to TRBJ2-7, with 11 bases aligning to TRBD2. This CDR3 spans 15 amino acids. The junction had 2 bases not matched to a gene; V was cut back by 3 bases and J by 0 bases. Germline V gene data show CDR1 as SGHKS and CDR2 as YYEKEE (reference sequence). CDR3: CASSSGTSGSYEQYF. CDR3 nucleotide sequence: TGTGCCAGCAGCTCTGGGACTAGCGGCTCCTACGAGCAGTACTTC.

This clonotype has ten or more counts. The genes are TRBV28 and TRBJ2-2; possible D gene TRBD1, 6 bases. The CDR3 sequence is 13 residues long. Germline values: CDR1 MDHEN, CDR2 SYDVKM. Trimming shortened V by 10 bases and J by 2 bases, and 11 bases separated the two germline ends. CDR3 DNA sequence: TGTGCCACAACGGACAGAAACACCGGGGAGCTGTTTTTT. Amino acid sequence: CATTDRNTGELFF. Full variable domain (rest looked up from reference TRBV28 and TRBJ2-2): DVKVTQSSRYLVKRTGEKVFLECVQDMDHENMFWYRQDPGLGLRLIYFSYDVKMKEKGDIPEGYSVSREKKERFSLILESASTNQTSMYLCATTDRNTGELFFGEGSRLTVL.

This clonotype was seen a handful of times. The V gene is TRBV19, the J gene TRBJ1-5, with D possibly TRBD1 on 6 matching bases. The length of the CDR3 is 14 residues. V was trimmed by 4 bases and J by 6 bases, leaving 13 bases between them. Germline CDR1 LNHDA, CDR2 SQIVND (reference sequence). In DNA form, the CDR3 reads TGTGCCAGTAGTACAGACAGGACCCCTCAGCCCCAGCATTTT. This gives the protein CASSTDRTPQPQHF.

There are many counts of this clonotype. Written as DNA, the CDR3 is TGTGCCAGCAGCTTAGGGCTCGATCTGCCCCAGCATTTT. This encodes CASSLGLDLPQHF. The chain recombines TRBV7-2 with TRBJ1-5; D gene unclear. This CDR3 contains 13 residues. V lost 1 base and J 9 bases, leaving 10 bases between the germline ends. CDR1 SGHTA and CDR2 FQGNSA come from the germline V gene. The full variable domain, with the rest looked up from reference TRBV7-2 and TRBJ1-5, is GAGVSQSPSNKVTEKGKDVELRCDPISGHTALYWYRQSLGQGLEFLIYFQGNSAPDKSGLPSDRFSAERTGGSVSTLTIQRTQQEDSAVYLCASSLGLDLPQHFGDGTRLSIL.